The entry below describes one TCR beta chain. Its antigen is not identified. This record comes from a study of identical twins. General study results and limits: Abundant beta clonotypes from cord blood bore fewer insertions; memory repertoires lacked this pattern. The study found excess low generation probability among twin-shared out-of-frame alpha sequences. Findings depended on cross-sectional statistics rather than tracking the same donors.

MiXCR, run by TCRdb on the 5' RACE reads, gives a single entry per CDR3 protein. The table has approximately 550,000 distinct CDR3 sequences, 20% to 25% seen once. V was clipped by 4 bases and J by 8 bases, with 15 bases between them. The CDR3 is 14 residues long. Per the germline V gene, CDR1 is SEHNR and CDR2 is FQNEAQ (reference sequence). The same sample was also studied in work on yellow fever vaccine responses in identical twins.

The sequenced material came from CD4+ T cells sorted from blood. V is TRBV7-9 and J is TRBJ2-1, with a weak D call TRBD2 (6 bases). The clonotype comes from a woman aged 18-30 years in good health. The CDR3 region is CASSSYIAVHEQFF. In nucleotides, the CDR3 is TGTGCCAGCAGCTCCTACATAGCGGTGCATGAGCAGTTCTTC.